This passage covers 4 T cell receptor beta chains from one sample sequenced in a study of blood T cell repertoires in COVID-19 (dated by TCRdb to 2020 to 2022). Libraries were constructed by the immunoSEQ multiplex PCR assay. Held by TCRdb, this immuneACCESS table contains in-frame sequences only and omits some clones. Under half of the omission traces to an unresolved V gene where checked; the cause of the rest is unknown. In all, the sample holds approximately 350,000 clones, and roughly 90% of those were seen once. The ten largest clones capture 7.3% of the sample. Material: peripheral blood. Receptor source: an older woman with COVID-19, enrolled during active disease.

The gene calls are TRBV5-1 and TRBJ2-3, with 12 bases matching TRBD2. With 4 bases clipped from V and 0 bases from J, the junction kept 3 bases outside the gene matches. This CDR3 has 16 amino acids. Germline CDR1 reads SGHRS; CDR2 reads YFSETQ. The CDR3 reads CASSPLAGGSTDTQYF. Here the CDR3 DNA reads TGCGCCAGCAGCCCACTAGCGGGGGGTAGCACAGATACGCAGTATTTT.

The CDR3 DNA is TGTGCCAGCAGTGCATTCGGGGGGGACTATGGCTACACCTTC. It codes for CASSAFGGDYGYTF. The chain links TRBV25-1 to TRBJ1-2, with D perhaps matching TRBD1 (5 bases). In germline, CDR1 is MGHDK, CDR2 SYGVNS. The CDR3 consists of 14 residues. Trimming left V 4 bases short and J 3 bases short, with 12 bases between.

The chain has TRBV29-1 and TRBJ1-1, with D perhaps matching TRBD1 (5 bases). The V gene lost 3 bases and the J gene lost 3 bases, with 11 bases spanning the gap. The CDR3 contains 13 residues. Per the germline V gene, CDR1 is SQVTM and CDR2 is ANQGSEA. CDR3 sequence: CSVDLTGDTEAFF. The CDR3 region has the DNA TGCAGCGTTGACCTGACGGGGGACACTGAAGCTTTCTTT.

The V call is TRBV4-1, the J call TRBJ2-1, with 7 bases aligning to TRBD2. Germline CDR1 reads MGHRA; CDR2 reads YSYEKL. The CDR3 runs to 14 residues. Unmatched junction bases numbered 5, after V lost 4 bases and J lost 5 bases. CDR3 coding DNA: TGCGCCAGCAGCCCCCTCGGGGGGAACAATGAGCAGTTCTTC. The encoded protein is CASSPLGGNNEQFF.